Following are 24 T cell receptor beta chains from one sample sequenced in a study of T cell responses to AZD1222 COVID-19 vaccine. Profiled with immunoSEQ multiplex PCR; TCRdb holds only in-frame clones, not every one. The table has 150,000 or so clones, approximately 87% seen once; the top ten hold roughly 10%. The sequencing used peripheral blood, collected 28 days after the second AZD1222 dose. Receptor source: an adult who received the AZD1222 COVID-19 vaccine.

The chain combines TRBV9 with TRBJ2-3, with D uncertain. Germline CDR1 is SGDLS and CDR2 is YYNGEE. Trimming took 3 bases from V and 0 from J, leaving 14 bases between them. The CDR3 runs to 16 residues. The CDR3 reads CASSERDVFSTDTQYF. CDR3 nucleotide sequence: TGTGCCAGCAGCGAAAGAGACGTTTTTAGCACAGATACGCAGTATTTT.

CDR3 residues: CAVRSLDSGSKQFF. In DNA, the CDR3 is TGTGCCGTGAGATCCTTAGATAGCGGGAGTAAGCAGTTCTTC. This chain uses TRBV19 with TRBJ2-1, with 9 bases aligning to TRBD2. J was trimmed by 11 bases and V by 11 bases; bases with no gene match: 16. The CDR3 runs to 14 residues. Germline V gives CDR1 LNHDA, CDR2 SQIVND (reference sequence).

DNA for the CDR3: TGTGCCAGCAGCCCAAGCCCGAACACTGAAGCTTTCTTT. Translating it yields CASSPSPNTEAFF. The V call is TRBV3-1 (or the pseudogene TRBV3-2), the J call TRBJ1-1; D remains ambiguous. Germline values: CDR1 LGHDT, CDR2 YNNKEL (reference sequence). The CDR3 covers 13 residues. V was pared by 4 bases and J by 1 base, with 7 bases between.

The rearrangement uses TRBV10-1 and TRBJ2-3; 8 nucleotides line up with TRBD1. The CDR3 is 16 amino acids. Trimming removed 6 bases from V and 4 bases from J; junction bases left unmatched: 12. CDR1 and CDR2 (germline): WNHNN, SYGVQD (reference sequence). The CDR3 sequence is CASRDRTGGLSDTQYF. The CDR3 DNA sequence: TGCGCCAGCAGAGATCGTACAGGGGGATTATCAGATACGCAGTATTTT.

The chain combines TRBV4-1 with TRBJ2-1; 7 nucleotides align to TRBD2. CDR1 MGHRA and CDR2 YSYEKL come from the germline V gene. The ends lost 4 bases at V and 0 bases at J; junction bases unmatched: 6. This CDR3 spans 16 amino acids. CDR3 coding DNA: TGCGCCAGCAGCCTCCAAGCGGGGAGCTCCTACAATGAGCAGTTCTTC. This gives the protein CASSLQAGSSYNEQFF.

CDR3 coding DNA: TGCGCCAGTCAGGGGGAAGTCGGGGTTGGGACTGAAGCTTTCTTT. This translates into CASQGEVGVGTEAFF. The chain links TRBV5-1 to TRBJ1-1, with 7 bases aligning to TRBD1. V lost 8 bases, J lost 5 bases, and 15 bases stayed unmatched. The CDR3 sequence is 15 residues long. The germline CDR1 and CDR2 sequences are SGHRS and YFSETQ.

The V and J genes are TRBV4-1 and TRBJ2-1, with 7 bases lining up with TRBD1. CDR3 size: 14 residues. With 1 base clipped from V and 6 bases from J, the junction kept 3 bases outside the gene matches. The V gene's germline CDR1 is MGHRA and CDR2 YSYEKL. CDR3 sequence: CASSQVGTVNEQFF. As DNA, the CDR3 is TGCGCCAGCAGCCAAGTCGGGACAGTCAATGAGCAGTTCTTC.

CDR3 sequence reads: CASSYSILAGPIEQYF. The CDR3 bases are TGTGCCAGCAGTTACTCCATACTAGCGGGACCGATAGAGCAGTACTTC. This sequence joins TRBV6-5 and TRBJ2-7; 10 bases agree with TRBD2. Germline assignment: CDR1 MNHEY and CDR2 SVGAGI. Trimming took 0 bases from V and 7 from J; bases not matched to a gene: 9. This CDR3 comprises 16 residues.

The gene calls are TRBV18 and TRBJ1-5; no definite D call. This CDR3 comprises 14 residues. The germline gives CDR1 KGHSH, CDR2 LQKENI. The ends were cut back, 6 bases at V and 7 bases at J, with 16 bases in the middle. CDR3 protein: CASSKTAEGQPQHF. The DNA for the CDR3 is TGTGCCAGCTCTAAGACGGCCGAGGGACAGCCCCAGCATTTT.

The genes are TRBV28 and TRBJ1-2; TRBD1 agrees at 7 bases. Per the germline V gene, CDR1 is MDHEN and CDR2 is SYDVKM. The CDR3 sequence is 14 residues long. Losses at the gene ends were 7 bases for V and 2 bases for J; bases not matched to a gene: 7. CDR3 region: CASTRGTNNYGYTF. CDR3 nucleotide sequence: TGTGCCAGCACCAGGGGGACGAACAACTATGGCTACACCTTC.

V gene TRBV27 combines with J gene TRBJ2-5, with TRBD2 as a possible D gene (7 bases). The V and J ends lost 6 bases and 4 bases respectively, with 18 bases between them. The CDR3 consists of 15 residues. Per germline, CDR1 MNHEY and CDR2 SMNVEV (reference sequence). The DNA of the CDR3 is TGTGCCAGCAGCGAAATACAGGGAGGGCGAGAGACCCAGTACTTC. Its translation: CASSEIQGGRETQYF.

The chain recombines TRBV6-4 with TRBJ2-7; no definite D call. CDR1 and CDR2 from the germline V gene are MRHNA and SNTAGT. Trimming left V 8 bases short and J 0 bases short, with 11 bases between. The CDR3 consists of 13 residues. The CDR3 sequence: CASDYWSSYEQYF. The CDR3 region has the DNA TGTGCCAGCGATTACTGGAGCTCCTACGAGCAGTACTTC.

V gene TRBV7-3 combines with J gene TRBJ2-5; 10 bases line up with TRBD1. The CDR3 consists of 16 residues. Germline lookup yields CDR1 SGHTA and CDR2 FQGTGA. Trimming at V came to 5 bases and at J to 0 bases, leaving 6 bases not matched to a gene. CDR3 residues: CASSVSGQGYQETQYF. CDR3 coding DNA: TGTGCCAGCAGCGTATCGGGACAGGGGTACCAAGAGACCCAGTACTTC. Filled out from reference TRBV7-3 and TRBJ2-5, the complete variable domain reads GAGVSQTPSNKVTEKGKYVELRCDPISGHTALYWYRQSLGQGPEFLIYFQGTGAADDSGLPNDRFFAVRPEGSVSTLKIQRTERGDSAVYLCASSVSGQGYQETQYFGPGTRLLVL.

J is TRBJ2-5 and V is TRBV5-4; D may correspond to TRBD1 or TRBD2 (5 bases each). V was shortened by 3 bases and J by 2 bases, with 8 bases between the two germline ends. Germline V CDR1 and CDR2: SGHNT, YYREEE (reference sequence). CDR3 length: 13 amino acids. In DNA, the CDR3 is TGTGCCAGCAGCTGGGGACCACAAGAGACCCAGTACTTC. This gives the protein CASSWGPQETQYF.

This clone was counted only a few times. The V gene is TRBV6-2 or TRBV6-3, the J gene TRBJ2-6; D uncertain. Per germline, CDR1 MNHEY and CDR2 SVGEGT. V was pared by 2 bases and J by 1 base, with 6 bases between. The CDR3 loop spans 15 amino acids. The CDR3 nucleotides read TGTGCCAGCAGTTACGTGCGTTCTGGGGCCAACGTCCTGACTTTC. This codes for CASSYVRSGANVLTF.

V gene TRBV5-1 combines with J gene TRBJ2-2, with TRBD1 identical over 7 bases. The CDR3 is 15 amino acids. From germline, CDR1 is SGHRS and CDR2 YFSETQ. V shed 2 bases and J 4 bases; nucleotides not matched to a gene: 5. The CDR3 DNA follows: TGCGCCAGCAGCTTCGACAGGGCGCCCACCGGGGAGCTGTTTTTT. Its protein is CASSFDRAPTGELFF.

The chain links TRBV19 to TRBJ1-5; D is unresolved. Germline CDR1 LNHDA, CDR2 SQIVND (reference sequence). The CDR3 runs 14 residues. V dropped 8 bases and J dropped 2 bases, with 13 bases sitting between them. The CDR3, as DNA: TGTGCCAGTGGCTCTGAAGGCGGCAATCAGCCCCAGCATTTT. This translates into CASGSEGGNQPQHF.

This clone was observed a few times. The chain employs TRBV5-1 and TRBJ2-3, with TRBD2 as a possible D gene (5 bases). V was cut by 1 base and J by 1 base, with 13 bases left in between. Per germline, CDR1 SGHRS and CDR2 YFSETQ. The CDR3 loop spans 16 amino acids. The CDR3 spells CASSLTPIGGTDTQYF. For the CDR3, the DNA is TGCGCCAGCAGCTTGACTCCGATCGGGGGCACAGATACGCAGTATTTT. Filled out from reference TRBV5-1 and TRBJ2-3, the complete variable domain reads KAGVTQTPRYLIKTRGQQVTLSCSPISGHRSVSWYQQTPGQGLQFLFEYFSETQRNKGNFPGRFSGRQFSNSRSEMNVSTLELGDSALYLCASSLTPIGGTDTQYFGPGTRLTVL.

The genes are TRBV9 and TRBJ1-5; 7 positions agree with TRBD1. J gave up 2 bases and V 4 bases, and 6 bases lay outside the gene matches. The CDR3 length is 15 residues. The V gene's germline CDR1 is SGDLS and CDR2 YYNGEE. CDR3 region: CASSQGGGGNQPQHF. CDR3 in DNA: TGTGCCAGCAGCCAGGGGGGGGGAGGCAATCAGCCCCAGCATTTT.

V usage is TRBV21-1 and J usage is TRBJ2-4. TRBV21-1 is termed a pseudogene. The CDR3 covers 21 residues. The CDR3 loop is CASNPRTSTCRGQLAKNIQYF. CDR3 in DNA: TGTGCCAGCAATCCGAGGACCTCCACCTGCCGGGGCCAACTAGCCAAAAACATTCAGTACTTC.

A note on this clone: The junction shows a germline mismatch at one end, possibly a read error. The rearrangement links TRBV28 to TRBJ2-4; TRBD2 agrees at 14 bases. Germline V gives CDR1 MDHEN, CDR2 SYDVKM. The CDR3 is made up of 20 amino acids. The CDR3 is CASSSPGLAGGHRAQNIQYF. For the CDR3, the DNA is TGTGCCAGCAGTTCCCCCGGACTAGCGGGAGGCCACCGAGCCCAAAACATTCAGTACTTC.

V usage is TRBV7-2 and J usage is TRBJ1-6; TRBD1 matches at 10 bases. Trimming cost V 4 bases and J 9 bases; bases outside gene matches: 6. Germline V gene lookup returns CDR1 SGHTA and CDR2 FQGNSA. The CDR3 runs 15 residues. This CDR3 is CASSSIRDRGSPLHF. The CDR3 coding sequence is TGTGCCAGCAGCTCCATCCGGGACAGGGGTTCACCCCTCCACTTT.

This clone has only one observation. The chain carries TRBV9 and TRBJ2-5; 7 nucleotides align to TRBD2. The germline V gene encodes CDR1 SGDLS and CDR2 YYNGEE. This CDR3 is 14 amino acids long. With V trimmed by 4 bases and J by 5 bases, 8 bases remained unmatched. The CDR3 sequence is CASSSTSLGETQYF. The CDR3, as DNA: TGTGCCAGCAGCTCGACTAGCTTGGGCGAGACCCAGTACTTC. Based on the CDR3 plus reference TRBV9 and TRBJ2-5, the full variable domain is DSGVTQTPKHLITATGQRVTLRCSPRSGDLSVYWYQQSLDQGLQFLIQYYNGEERAKGNILERFSAQQFPDLHSELNLSSLELGDSALYFCASSSTSLGETQYFGPGTRLLVL.

The chain couples TRBV6-2 or TRBV6-3 to TRBJ1-6; D unresolved. In germline, CDR1 is MNHEY, CDR2 SVGEGT. The V gene lost 4 bases and the J gene lost 6 bases, with 4 bases spanning the gap. The CDR3 contains 12 residues. CDR3 in DNA: TGTGCCAGCAGTTTCCTTAATTCACCCCTCCACTTT. The encoded protein is CASSFLNSPLHF.